Presented here are 14 T cell receptor beta chains from one specimen sequenced in a study of blood T cell repertoires in COVID-19. The assay was immunoSEQ multiplex PCR, and TCRdb's table has in-frame clones only and misses some. The repertoire holds 190,000 or so clones, with about four fifths as singletons. Sequenced input: PBMCs or T cells enriched from blood (not recorded which). These receptors all stem from a man aged 40-49 years who had recovered from COVID-19.

This clone appeared once. The chain recombines TRBV5-5 with TRBJ2-5; 8 bases map to TRBD2. Germline CDR1 reads SGHKS; CDR2 reads YYEKEE (reference sequence). This CDR3 contains 17 residues. J was trimmed by 5 bases and V by 1 base; bases with no gene match: 13. In DNA form, the CDR3 reads TGTGCCAGCAGCTTGTCCACGGGAGGGTACGTTGGTGAGACCCAGTACTTC. It specifies CASSLSTGGYVGETQYF.

The rearrangement links TRBV7-2 to TRBJ1-1; 7 nucleotides match TRBD1. This CDR3 spans 14 amino acids. V lost 2 bases, J lost 2 bases, and 2 bases stayed unmatched. CDR1 and CDR2 (germline): SGHTA, FQGNSA. CDR3 nucleotide sequence: TGTGCCAGCAGCTTAAACAGGGGAAACACTGAAGCTTTCTTT. It codes for CASSLNRGNTEAFF.

In DNA, the CDR3 is TGCGCCAGCAGCTTCGGGTTTTCGAAAGGCTACACCTTC. As protein: CASSFGFSKGYTF. This chain connects TRBV4-3 to TRBJ1-2; D is unclear. V was pared by 5 bases and J by 8 bases, with 15 bases between. Germline lookup yields CDR1 LGHNA and CDR2 YSLEER. This CDR3 is 13 amino acids long.

The chain links TRBV7-2 to TRBJ2-5; the match to TRBD1 covers 8 bases. The germline gives CDR1 SGHTA, CDR2 FQGNSA. V trimming: 6 bases; J trimming: 4 bases; junction bases outside the gene matches: 4. The CDR3 totals 13 residues. In nucleotides, the CDR3 is TGTGCCAGCAGATATACAGGGGGAGAGACCCAGTACTTC. It translates to CASRYTGGETQYF.

The V call is TRBV5-1, the J call TRBJ2-2, with a possible D match to TRBD2 (5 bases). With 8 bases removed from V and 2 bases from J, the gap between germline ends came to 16 bases. CDR1 SGHRS and CDR2 YFSETQ come from the germline V gene. The CDR3 has 15 residues. This CDR3 reads CASQPGSLNTGELFF. CDR3 in DNA: TGCGCCAGTCAACCGGGATCATTAAACACCGGGGAGCTGTTTTTT.

The genes are TRBV28 and TRBJ2-6, with 7 bases fitting TRBD1. CDR3 length: 20 residues. Germline V CDR1 and CDR2: MDHEN, SYDVKM. V dropped 3 bases and J dropped 1; count of bases not matched to a gene: 15. CDR3 sequence (DNA): TGTGCCAGCAGTTTTCCAAGTAGAGGGGCCAGGGGGTCTGGGGCCAACGTCCTGACTTTC. This encodes CASSFPSRGARGSGANVLTF.

In this sample, this clone turned up many times. The chain links TRBV28 to TRBJ2-1; D gene uncertain. CDR1 and CDR2 (germline): MDHEN, SYDVKM. Deletions cut 1 base from V and 3 bases from J, with 4 bases between. The CDR3 is 13 amino acids. As DNA, the CDR3 is TGTGCCAGCAGTTTATTCCTCTACAATGAGCAGTTCTTC. This encodes CASSLFLYNEQFF.

This clone was recorded only once. This rearrangement joins TRBV6-2 or TRBV6-3 to TRBJ2-7; TRBD1 matches at 9 bases. The CDR3 is made up of 16 amino acids. Losses at the gene ends were 0 bases for V and 5 bases for J; bases not matched to a gene: 8. Germline-derived CDR1 and CDR2 are MNHEY and SVGEGT. CDR3 nucleotides: TGTGCCAGCAGTTACTCCGGACAGGGGCTGATACACGAGCAGTACTTC. This translates into CASSYSGQGLIHEQYF.

This sequence joins TRBV5-1 and TRBJ1-1; no firm D call. V lost 0 bases, J lost 0 bases, and 6 bases lay in between. Germline loops: CDR1 SGHRS, CDR2 YFSETQ. This CDR3 contains 14 residues. CDR3 sequence: CASSLAPVNTEAFF. CDR3 nucleotide sequence: TGCGCCAGCAGCTTGGCCCCGGTGAACACTGAAGCTTTCTTT.

This chain uses TRBV6-5 with TRBJ1-1; the D is unclear. The CDR3 totals 13 residues. The germline CDR1 and CDR2 sequences are MNHEY and SVGAGI. Trimming left V 5 bases short and J 1 base short, with 8 bases between. The CDR3, as DNA: TGTGCCAGCAGTATAAGGAGGAACACTGAAGCTTTCTTT. Translating it yields CASSIRRNTEAFF.

This chain uses TRBV7-8 with TRBJ1-4; D gene ambiguous. Germline lookup yields CDR1 SGHVS and CDR2 FQNEAQ. Trimming removed 4 bases from V and 7 bases from J, with 4 bases in between. The CDR3 covers 11 residues. CDR3 sequence reads: CASSYSEKLFF. The CDR3 coding sequence is TGTGCCAGCAGCTATAGTGAAAAACTGTTTTTT.

The chain is built from TRBV3-1 (or the pseudogene TRBV3-2) and TRBJ2-3; D is undetermined. Germline V gene sequence: CDR1 LGHDT, CDR2 YNNKEL (reference sequence). This CDR3 is 14 amino acids long. Trimming removed 1 base from V and 2 bases from J, with 7 bases in between. The CDR3 DNA sequence: TGTGCCAGCAGCCAAGTTACAACCACAGATACGCAGTATTTT. Translating it yields CASSQVTTTDTQYF.

This clone was recorded a few times. CDR3 protein: CASSLVRSGELFF. The CDR3 region has the DNA TGTGCCAGCAGCTTAGTGAGGTCAGGGGAGCTGTTTTTT. The gene calls are TRBV7-2 and TRBJ2-2; D remains ambiguous. V was pared by 1 base and J by 8 bases, with 8 bases between. Germline V gives CDR1 SGHTA, CDR2 FQGNSA. CDR3 length: 13 residues.

The genes are TRBV2 and TRBJ2-5; D is uncertain. Germline V gene sequence: CDR1 SNHLY, CDR2 FYNNEI. V shed 6 bases and J shed 4 bases, with 12 bases lying between them. The CDR3 contains 13 residues. The CDR3 region is CASRAGSSETQYF. CDR3 in DNA: TGTGCCAGCAGGGCCGGGTCTTCAGAGACCCAGTACTTC. The full variable domain, in which reference TRBV2 and TRBJ2-5 provide the parts outside the CDR3, is EPEVTQTPSHQVTQMGQEVILRCVPISNHLYFYWYRQILGQKVEFLVSFYNNEISEKSEIFDDQFSVERPDGSNFTLKIRSTKLEDSAMYFCASRAGSSETQYFGPGTRLLVL.